These 18 T cell receptor delta chains share one sample of origin, sequenced in a study of gamma-delta T cells after stem cell transplantation. With CATT, TCRdb re-called clones from the RT-PCR reads. Here the sample spans approximately 2,100 delta-chain clones, under 2% being singletons. Sequencing was carried out using gamma-delta T cells. The source is a human donor. It is not recorded whose cells these are; they may come from a transplant donor.

As regards this clone: TCRdb's listed protein matches a much larger clone and diverges from this DNA's translation at residue 7, likely through a read error; the protein shown comes from the DNA. The genes are TRDV2 and TRDJ2, with TRDD3 matching 7 bases. Germline V gives CDR1 GEAIGNYY, CDR2 EKD. CDR3 size: 19 residues. V dropped 0 bases and J dropped 0; count of bases not matched to a gene: 12. The CDR3 sequence: CACDTGSWGAEALTAQLFF. The DNA for the CDR3 is TGTGCCTGTGACACCGGTTCCTGGGGGGCCGAAGCTTTGACAGCACAACTCTTCTTT.

The genes are TRDV2 and TRDJ1, with 10 bases fitting TRDD3. The CDR3 sequence is 21 residues long. Germline CDR1 reads GEAIGNYY; CDR2 reads EKD. V lost 3 bases and J lost 1; bases outside the gene matches: 22. CDR3 in DNA: TGTGCCTGTGACCCACTCTCTCCTAGAGATACTGGGGGATCCGCCACCGATAAACTCATCTTT. It specifies CACDPLSPRDTGGSATDKLIF.

This clone was found a few times. The translation of this DNA and the TCRdb protein of a much larger clone differ at residue 4, probably owing to a read error; the protein shown here is translated from the DNA. The rearrangement uses TRDV2 and TRDJ1, with 13 bases identical to TRDD3. V shed 4 bases and J 0 bases; nucleotides not matched to a gene: 13. Looked up from germline, CDR1 is GEAIGNYY and CDR2 is EKD. This CDR3 is 19 amino acids long. CDR3 region: CACETLSLGDTVDTDKLIF. The CDR3 DNA is TGTGCCTGTGAAACTTTATCACTGGGGGATACGGTGGACACCGATAAACTCATCTTT.

This clone was observed a handful of times. TCRdb's protein, taken from a much larger clone, differs from this DNA's translation at residue 11, likely owing to a read error; the protein displayed comes from the DNA. The chain has TRDV2 and TRDJ1; 9 nucleotides match TRDD3. This CDR3 is built from 15 residues. CDR1 is GEAIGNYY and CDR2 is EKD in the germline V gene. The DNA for the CDR3 is TGTGCCTGCATGGCCTTGGGGGATAGCACCAATAAACTCATCTTT. Protein: CACMALGDSTNKLIF.

This clone was seen a few times. Given a far larger clone just one base away, this is likely a sequencing read error. At the DNA level, this CDR3 is encoded by other sequences in the same sample as well. This rearrangement joins TRDV2 to TRDJ3; 12 bases map to TRDD3. V gave up 7 bases and J gave up 3 bases; unmatched junction bases: 9. The CDR3 sequence is 18 residues long. Germline V lookup: CDR1 GEAIGNYY, CDR2 EKD. The CDR3 region has the DNA TGTGCCTGCGATGAGCTGGGGGATACGAGCTGGGACACCCGACAGATGTTTTTC. It encodes CACDELGDTSWDTRQMFF.

This clone came up a few times. The protein that TCRdb holds for this DNA derives from a much larger clone and differs from the translated DNA at residue 10, which likely indicates a read error; the protein shown here is translated from the DNA. This chain links TRDV2 with TRDJ1, with 8 bases that match TRDD3. This CDR3 has 18 amino acids. CDR1 is GEAIGNYY and CDR2 is EKD in the germline V gene. J gave up 0 bases and V 0 bases, and 11 bases lay outside the gene matches. The CDR3 protein is CACDTLMGIHGDTDKLIF. In DNA form, the CDR3 reads TGTGCCTGTGACACCCTGATGGGGATACACGGGGACACCGATAAACTCATCTTT.

Worth noting for this clone: A far larger clone is only one base removed, so a read error is likely. The same CDR3 arises from other DNA sequences in this sample as well. The chain employs TRDV2 and TRDJ3; 8 bases are a match to TRDD3. The CDR3 has 22 amino acids. From germline, CDR1 is GEAIGNYY and CDR2 EKD. The CDR3 spells CACDTWSGDTDYRPWDTRQMFF. In nucleotides, the CDR3 is TGTGCCTGCGACACCTGGAGTGGGGATACCGACTACCGTCCCTGGGACACCCGACAGATGTTTTTC.

Worth noting for this clone: The mismatch at residue 19 between this DNA's translation and the TCRdb protein of a much larger clone likely reflects a read error; the protein shown is translated from the DNA. The chain employs TRDV2 and TRDJ3; TRDD3 matches at 7 bases. Germline CDR1 and CDR2: GEAIGNYY and EKD. The CDR3 contains 21 residues. CDR3 region: CACDTPGIRVGGSWDTRQIFF. DNA for the CDR3: TGTGCCTGTGACACTCCGGGGATAAGGGTTGGCGGCTCCTGGGACACCCGACAGATATTTTTC.

The chain employs TRDV2 and TRDJ1, with 9 bases identical to TRDD3. Germline loops: CDR1 GEAIGNYY, CDR2 EKD. Trimming cost V 5 bases and J 10 bases; bases outside gene matches: 25. The length of the CDR3 is 18 residues. CDR3 DNA: TGTGCCTGTGCCCCCCTGCTGGGGATACGCGGGGACACCGCTCCACTCATCTTT. It is translated as CACAPLLGIRGDTAPLIF.

Regarding this clone: With only one base between it and a far larger clone, this is likely a read error. Other DNA sequences in this sample translate to the same CDR3. The CDR3 sequence: CACDTVGENFKLIF. CDR3 nucleotide sequence: TGTGCCTGTGACACCGTGGGGGAGAACTTTAAACTCATCTTT. The V gene is TRDV2, the J gene TRDJ1; 7 bases line up with TRDD3. This CDR3 contains 14 residues. In germline, CDR1 is GEAIGNYY, CDR2 EKD. After removal of 0 bases from V and 7 bases from J, the junction contained 7 bases not matched to a gene.

As to this clone: Relative to the germline gene, one junction end is altered; a read error may explain this. The chain links TRDV2 to TRDJ1; 11 bases align to TRDD3. The length of the CDR3 is 15 residues. Germline V lookup: CDR1 GEAIGNYY, CDR2 EKD. The CDR3 DNA follows: TGTGCCCGTGACGCAATGGGGGATACGCATGGGGAACTCATCTTT. It translates to CARDAMGDTHGELIF.

With respect to this clone: This DNA's translation differs at residue 11 from TCRdb's protein, which comes from a much larger clone; a read error is likely, and the protein shown is translated from the DNA. The chain uses TRDV2 and TRDJ1, with 8 bases matching TRDD3. V lost 2 bases, J lost 10 bases, and 14 bases stayed unmatched. Germline V gene lookup returns CDR1 GEAIGNYY and CDR2 EKD. The CDR3 spans 15 residues. CDR3 loop: CACDKLLGVPGGLIF. CDR3 sequence (DNA): TGTGCCTGTGACAAACTACTGGGGGTCCCTGGGGGACTCATCTTT.

This clone was picked up a small number of times. The protein in TCRdb stems from a much larger clone and differs at residue 3 from this DNA's translation, likely a read error; here the protein is translated from the DNA. Other nucleotide sequences from this sample produce the same CDR3. The rearrangement uses TRDV2 and TRDJ1, with 12 bases matching TRDD3. The CDR3 has 18 residues. Germline assignment: CDR1 GEAIGNYY and CDR2 EKD. The CDR3 bases are TGTGCCCGTGACACACTTACTGGGGGATACATTGGCACCGATAAACTCATCTTT. It yields the protein CARDTLTGGYIGTDKLIF.

Notes on this clone: TCRdb's protein, taken from a much larger clone, differs from this DNA's translation at residue 9, likely owing to a read error; the protein displayed comes from the DNA. V usage is TRDV2 and J usage is TRDJ1, with no clear D. Germline lookup yields CDR1 GEAIGNYY and CDR2 EKD. The ends were cut back, 0 bases at V and 3 bases at J, with 10 bases in the middle. This CDR3 is 14 amino acids long. The CDR3 coding sequence is TGTGCCTGTGACACCGTACTGAACGCCGATAAACTCATCTTT. This encodes CACDTVLNADKLIF.

This clone is large (0.1 to 1%). Other DNA sequences in the same sample also yield this CDR3. J is TRDJ3 and V is TRDV2, with 7 positions matching TRDD3. The CDR3 extends over 19 amino acids. Unmatched junction bases numbered 7, after V lost 0 bases and J lost 0 bases. In germline, CDR1 is GEAIGNYY, CDR2 EKD. This CDR3 is CACDTVGDKGSWDTRQMFF. The CDR3 nucleotides read TGTGCCTGTGACACCGTCGGGGATAAGGGCTCCTGGGACACCCGACAGATGTTTTTC.

This clone occurred a few times. The TCRdb protein comes from a much larger clone and disagrees with this DNA's translation at residue 6, likely due to a read error; the protein given here is derived from the DNA. The chain joins TRDV2 to TRDJ1; D not resolved. The CDR3 covers 20 residues. Germline V CDR1 and CDR2: GEAIGNYY, EKD. Trimming removed 3 bases at V and 0 bases at J, with 28 bases between. The CDR3, as DNA: TGTGCCTGTGACCCGCTCAGGTCGTTCGAACCGAACCAATACACCGATAAACTCATCTTT. It codes for CACDPLRSFEPNQYTDKLIF.

Details on this clone: A far bigger clonotype differs at one base, so this is likely a read error. Other DNA variants within this sample encode the same CDR3. The V and J genes are TRDV2 and TRDJ1, with D unresolved. V was clipped by 0 bases and J by 2 bases, with 18 bases between them. Germline-derived CDR1 and CDR2 are GEAIGNYY and EKD. The CDR3 is made up of 17 amino acids. The CDR3 region is CACDTLMGDDTTDKLIF. The CDR3 nucleotides are TGTGCCTGTGACACCTTAATGGGTGACGACACGACCGATAAACTCATCTTT.

There are a few counts of this clone. Only one base separates this from a far larger clonotype, so it likely reflects a read error. Other nucleotide sequences in the sample specify the same CDR3. V usage is TRDV2 and J usage is TRDJ1; 8 bases are shared with TRDD3. The germline gives CDR1 GEAIGNYY, CDR2 EKD. This CDR3 spans 18 amino acids. The CDR3: CACDPVLGVEEYTDKLIF. CDR3 coding DNA: TGTGCCTGTGACCCGGTACTGGGGGTGGAGGAATACACCGATAAGCTCATCTTT.